These 27 T cell receptor beta chains were all obtained from the same sample, sequenced in a study of T-cell memory formation after mild COVID-19. MiXCR, applied by TCRdb to the 5' RACE reads, yields one record per CDR3 protein. The sample has approximately 340,000 distinct CDR3 sequences; 10% to 15% are singletons. The material sequenced was PBMCs or a T cell subset sorted from them (not recorded which). The source is a man younger than 35 who had mild COVID-19 (a few samples of this study predate the infection). Cell type and time point are not known.

This chain links TRBV6-2 or TRBV6-3 with TRBJ2-4; unclear D gene. Germline assignment: CDR1 MNHEY and CDR2 SVGEGT. CDR3 length: 14 amino acids. The germline V and J ends were trimmed by 5 bases and 9 bases, with 17 bases remaining between them. DNA of the CDR3: TGTGCCAGCAGTGCGTACGGGTCGTCAAGCATTCAGTACTTC. Translated, it gives CASSAYGSSSIQYF.

This clonotype was detected ten times or more. The chain carries TRBV6-5 and TRBJ2-5; D is possibly TRBD1 (6 bases). The V and J ends lost 5 bases and 1 base respectively, with 8 bases between them. The CDR3 totals 13 residues. Germline V gene data show CDR1 as MNHEY and CDR2 as SVGAGI. CDR3 in amino acids: CASSRTVQETQYF. The CDR3 region has the DNA TGTGCCAGCAGTCGGACAGTCCAAGAGACCCAGTACTTC.

The chain joins TRBV7-3 to TRBJ2-5; no reliable D call. CDR3 length: 13 residues. Germline loops: CDR1 SGHTA, CDR2 FQGTGA. Trimming cost V 3 bases and J 4 bases, with 9 bases left between them. The chain's CDR3 is CASSFGTLETQYF. CDR3 sequence (DNA): TGTGCCAGCAGCTTTGGAACCCTAGAGACCCAGTACTTC. Full variable domain (remainder filled in from reference TRBV7-3 and TRBJ2-5): GAGVSQTPSNKVTEKGKYVELRCDPISGHTALYWYRQSLGQGPEFLIYFQGTGAADDSGLPNDRFFAVRPEGSVSTLKIQRTERGDSAVYLCASSFGTLETQYFGPGTRLLVL.

There are many counts of this clonotype. The chain joins TRBV4-2 to TRBJ2-5; no definite D call. V shed 3 bases and J shed 1 base, with 6 bases lying between them. CDR1 is LGHNA, CDR2 YNFKEQ, per germline. CDR3 length: 13 residues. CDR3 coding DNA: TGTGCCAGCAGCCAGGTCCTCCAAGAGACCCAGTACTTC. Amino acids: CASSQVLQETQYF.

This clonotype has at least ten counts. This chain connects TRBV5-1 to TRBJ2-7; TRBD1 matches 7 bases. With V trimmed by 2 bases and J by 0 bases, 2 bases remained unmatched. The CDR3 spans 14 residues. The germline V gene encodes CDR1 SGHRS and CDR2 YFSETQ. CDR3 loop: CASSLRQGSYEQYF. CDR3 coding DNA: TGCGCCAGCAGCTTACGACAGGGCTCCTACGAGCAGTACTTC.

The chain employs TRBV24-1 and TRBJ2-1; 8 positions match TRBD1. Germline CDR1 reads KGHDR; CDR2 reads SFDVKD. The V segment lost 2 bases and the J segment 6 bases; nucleotides outside the gene matches: 5. The CDR3 loop spans 15 amino acids. CDR3 in DNA: TGTGCCACCAGTGATTCGACAGGGGTAGTCAATGAGCAGTTCTTC. Protein product: CATSDSTGVVNEQFF.

This clonotype appeared a few times. The V call is TRBV4-1, the J call TRBJ1-4; maybe TRBD1 (5 bases). The ends were cut back, 5 bases at V and 7 bases at J, with 20 bases in the middle. Germline CDR1 is MGHRA and CDR2 is YSYEKL. The CDR3 runs to 16 residues. Here the CDR3 DNA reads TGCGCCAGCAGCTCCGTGGGGGTGGTTATAGGTGAAAAACTGTTTTTT. Its translation is CASSSVGVVIGEKLFF.

This clonotype has a count of ten or more. The chain employs TRBV28 and TRBJ2-2, with 7 positions matching TRBD1. Germline lookup yields CDR1 MDHEN and CDR2 SYDVKM. Unmatched junction bases numbered 9, after V lost 4 bases and J lost 1 base. The CDR3 sequence is 17 residues long. The CDR3 nucleotides read TGTGCCAGCAGTTCCCGAAAAAACAGGGGGAACACCGGGGAGCTGTTTTTT. It specifies CASSSRKNRGNTGELFF.

The rearrangement uses TRBV6-5 and TRBJ1-2; tentative D call: TRBD1 (6 bases). The CDR3 runs 15 residues. V was clipped by 2 bases and J by 5 bases, with 15 bases between them. CDR1 and CDR2 (germline): MNHEY, SVGAGI. This CDR3 is CASSYGQGSVYGYTF. The CDR3 DNA reads as TGTGCCAGCAGTTACGGGCAGGGGTCTGTTTATGGCTACACCTTC.

The rearrangement links TRBV4-1 to TRBJ2-1; D is perhaps TRBD2 (5 bases). This CDR3 contains 13 residues. Deletions cut 1 base from V and 15 bases from J, with 16 bases between. Per the germline V gene, CDR1 is MGHRA and CDR2 is YSYEKL. CDR3 nucleotide sequence: TGCGCCAGCAGCCAAGCCGCCTCCGAGGGCGCGTTCTTC. This codes for CASSQAASEGAFF.

This clonotype was seen only a few times. The gene calls are TRBV7-9 and TRBJ2-1, with 8 bases identical to TRBD2. CDR1 and CDR2 from the germline V gene are SEHNR and FQNEAQ (reference sequence). Germline trimming cut 4 bases from V and 12 bases from J; bases unmatched to any gene: 11. The CDR3 contains 14 residues. CDR3 nucleotide sequence: TGTGCCAGCAGCTCGCCGGGACTAGGGTTGGTGCAGTTCTTC. Its translation is CASSSPGLGLVQFF.

The rearrangement joins TRBV12-3 or TRBV12-4 to TRBJ2-1, with 9 nucleotides matching TRBD1. Trimming took 10 bases from V and 2 from J; bases not matched to a gene: 12. This CDR3 spans 16 amino acids. CDR3 DNA: TGTGCCACCAGGACAGGGGTAGGCCCTACCTACAATGAGCAGTTCTTC. The encoded protein is CATRTGVGPTYNEQFF.

The V gene is TRBV2, the J gene TRBJ2-7, with D maybe TRBD2 (6 bases). Germline CDR1 is SNHLY and CDR2 is FYNNEI. Trimming shortened V by 2 bases and J by 7 bases, and 18 bases separated the two germline ends. This CDR3 is built from 15 residues. This CDR3 is CASSEHRFDRGEQYV. In DNA form, the CDR3 reads TGTGCCAGCAGTGAACACCGATTCGACCGGGGGGAGCAGTACGTC.

The rearrangement joins TRBV24-1 to TRBJ2-5; D call uncertain. The V gene's germline CDR1 is KGHDR and CDR2 SFDVKD. V was shortened by 1 base and J by 5 bases, with 10 bases between the two germline ends. This CDR3 spans 14 amino acids. The CDR3 bases are TGTGCCACCAGTGATTTTTCTAAGGATGAGACCCAGTACTTC. Its translation: CATSDFSKDETQYF.

V gene TRBV20-1 combines with J gene TRBJ2-1, with D tentatively TRBD1 or TRBD2 (5 bases each). V shed 3 bases and J shed 8 bases, with 11 bases lying between them. The CDR3 is made up of 12 amino acids. Germline CDR1 and CDR2: DFQATT and SNEGSKA (reference sequence). The CDR3 DNA reads as TGCAGTGCTAGGTATAGAGGGGATGAGCAGTTCTTC. Its protein product is CSARYRGDEQFF.

This chain connects TRBV19 to TRBJ2-2; D is unclear. V was shortened by 0 bases and J by 0 bases, with 17 bases between the two germline ends. Germline CDR1 is LNHDA and CDR2 is SQIVND (reference sequence). This CDR3 spans 19 amino acids. The CDR3 region is CASSIDLGGLYPNTGELFF. The CDR3, as DNA: TGTGCCAGTAGTATAGATCTTGGCGGCCTTTACCCGAACACCGGGGAGCTGTTTTTT.

This clonotype was picked up a small number of times. The chain links TRBV4-2 to TRBJ2-7, with 8 bases that match TRBD1. The CDR3 extends over 15 amino acids. J lost 2 bases, V lost 0 bases, and 3 bases had no gene match. Per the germline V gene, CDR1 is LGHNA and CDR2 is YNFKEQ. The CDR3 sequence: CASSQERTGPYEQYV. CDR3 DNA sequence: TGTGCCAGCAGCCAAGAGAGGACAGGGCCCTACGAGCAGTACGTC.

The chain joins TRBV7-2 to TRBJ2-7, with D possibly TRBD2 on 5 matching bases. The V and J ends lost 5 bases and 1 base respectively, with 12 bases between them. The CDR3 is 14 residues long. The germline CDR1 and CDR2 sequences are SGHTA and FQGNSA. CDR3 DNA sequence: TGTGCCAGCAGCCCCGACGGGGTATCCTACGAGCAGTACGTC. The encoded protein is CASSPDGVSYEQYV.

This chain joins TRBV5-1 and TRBJ2-4; no reliable D call. The CDR3 contains 15 residues. From germline, CDR1 is SGHRS and CDR2 YFSETQ. V lost 0 bases, J lost 0 bases, and 7 bases lay in between. The chain's CDR3 is CASSLGYGAKNIQYF. CDR3 sequence (DNA): TGCGCCAGCAGCTTGGGATACGGAGCCAAAAACATTCAGTACTTC.

The V call is TRBV5-5, the J call TRBJ2-3, with D perhaps TRBD1 or TRBD2 (5 bases each). The ends were cut back, 4 bases at V and 4 bases at J, with 13 bases in the middle. Per the germline V gene, CDR1 is SGHKS and CDR2 is YYEKEE (reference sequence). The CDR3 sequence is 14 residues long. The DNA of the CDR3 is TGTGCCAGCAGCCGGCTAGTGGGGGCAGATACGCAGTATTTT. Its protein is CASSRLVGADTQYF. The full variable domain, completed using reference TRBV5-5 and TRBJ2-3, is DAGVTQSPTHLIKTRGQQVTLRCSPISGHKSVSWYQQVLGQGPQFIFQYYEKEERGRGNFPDRFSARQFPNYSSELNVNALLLGDSALYLCASSRLVGADTQYFGPGTRLTVL.

The chain couples TRBV7-2 to TRBJ2-4; D remains unclear. The CDR3 covers 13 residues. Germline CDR1 reads SGHTA; CDR2 reads FQGNSA. V lost 5 bases and J lost 3, with 8 bases in between. CDR3 in amino acids: CASSPNIKNIQYF. In DNA, the CDR3 is TGTGCCAGCAGCCCTAACATCAAAAACATTCAGTACTTC.

The chain joins TRBV7-2 to TRBJ2-3; D not resolved. Germline V lookup: CDR1 SGHTA, CDR2 FQGNSA. The length of the CDR3 is 14 residues. V lost 1 base, J lost 6 bases, and 11 bases lay in between. The CDR3 is CASSLGLHGDTQYF. CDR3 sequence (DNA): TGTGCCAGCAGCTTAGGGTTGCATGGCGATACGCAGTATTTT.

The chain uses TRBV5-1 and TRBJ2-7; no firm D call. This CDR3 has 12 residues. V was shortened by 4 bases and J by 3 bases, with 8 bases between the two germline ends. From germline, CDR1 is SGHRS and CDR2 YFSETQ. The CDR3 coding sequence is TGCGCCAGCAGCCTGGACCACTACGAGCAGTACTTC. This sequence encodes CASSLDHYEQYF. The variable domain in full, with the rest retrieved from reference TRBV5-1 and TRBJ2-7, is KAGVTQTPRYLIKTRGQQVTLSCSPISGHRSVSWYQQTPGQGLQFLFEYFSETQRNKGNFPGRFSGRQFSNSRSEMNVSTLELGDSALYLCASSLDHYEQYFGPGTRLTVT.

This clonotype has just a few counts. This chain connects TRBV28 to TRBJ2-2; 10 bases are a match to TRBD1. CDR3 length: 15 residues. V was clipped by 7 bases and J by 1 base; unmatched bases: 3. Germline CDR1 reads MDHEN; CDR2 reads SYDVKM. The CDR3 spells CASTDRGLNTGELFF. The CDR3 nucleotides are TGTGCCAGCACGGACAGGGGGTTGAACACCGGGGAGCTGTTTTTT.

The rearrangement uses TRBV29-1 and TRBJ2-5, with D perhaps being TRBD1 or TRBD2 (6 bases each). The CDR3 length is 12 residues. Trimming cost V 7 bases and J 5 bases, with 14 bases left between them. Germline values: CDR1 SQVTM, CDR2 ANQGSEA. The CDR3 protein is CSATSQGETQYF. CDR3 nucleotide sequence: TGCAGCGCCACTAGCCAGGGGGAGACCCAGTACTTC.

This clonotype was counted between two and nine times. The J gene is TRBJ2-7, the V gene TRBV16; D is unclear. Germline V gene lookup returns CDR1 KGHSY and CDR2 FQNENV. The length of the CDR3 is 13 residues. With 1 base removed from V and 6 bases from J, the gap between germline ends came to 10 bases. CDR3 region: CASSQFSWGEQYF. Here the CDR3 DNA reads TGTGCCAGCAGCCAATTCTCTTGGGGCGAGCAGTACTTC.

The table lists this clonotype with a few counts. The J gene is TRBJ1-1, the V gene TRBV7-6, with D unclear. V shed 1 base and J shed 2 bases, with 8 bases lying between them. Germline V gene sequence: CDR1 SGHVS, CDR2 FNYEAQ. The CDR3 runs 14 residues. The CDR3 region is CASSLGYGNTEAFF. The CDR3 DNA sequence: TGTGCCAGCAGCTTAGGGTACGGCAACACTGAAGCTTTCTTT.